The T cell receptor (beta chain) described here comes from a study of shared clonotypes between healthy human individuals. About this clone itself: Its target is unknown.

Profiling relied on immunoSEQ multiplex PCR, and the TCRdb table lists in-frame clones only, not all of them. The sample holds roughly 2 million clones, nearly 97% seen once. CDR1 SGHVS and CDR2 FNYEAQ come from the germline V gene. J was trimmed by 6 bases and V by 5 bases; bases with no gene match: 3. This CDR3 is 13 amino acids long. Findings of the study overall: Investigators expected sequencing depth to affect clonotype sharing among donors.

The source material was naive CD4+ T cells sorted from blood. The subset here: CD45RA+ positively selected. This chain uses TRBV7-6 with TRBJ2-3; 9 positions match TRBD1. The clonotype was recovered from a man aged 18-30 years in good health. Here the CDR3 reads CASSRDRVDTQYF. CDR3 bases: TGTGCCAGCAGCAGGGACAGGGTGGATACGCAGTATTTT.